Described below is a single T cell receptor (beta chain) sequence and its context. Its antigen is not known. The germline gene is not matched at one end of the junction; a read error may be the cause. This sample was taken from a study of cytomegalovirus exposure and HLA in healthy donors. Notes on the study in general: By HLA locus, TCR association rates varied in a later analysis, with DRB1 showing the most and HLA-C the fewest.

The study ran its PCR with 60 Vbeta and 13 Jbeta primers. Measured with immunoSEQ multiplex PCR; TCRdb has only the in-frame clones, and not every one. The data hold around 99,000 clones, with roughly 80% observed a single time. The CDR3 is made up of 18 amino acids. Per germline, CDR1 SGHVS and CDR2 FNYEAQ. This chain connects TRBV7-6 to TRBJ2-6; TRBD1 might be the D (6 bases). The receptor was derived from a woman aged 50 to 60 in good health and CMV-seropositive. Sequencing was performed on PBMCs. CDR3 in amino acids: CASSLKYSGAPGANGLTF. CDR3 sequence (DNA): TGTGCCAGCAGCTTAAAATACAGTGGGGCTCCAGGGGCCAACGGCCTGACTTTC.